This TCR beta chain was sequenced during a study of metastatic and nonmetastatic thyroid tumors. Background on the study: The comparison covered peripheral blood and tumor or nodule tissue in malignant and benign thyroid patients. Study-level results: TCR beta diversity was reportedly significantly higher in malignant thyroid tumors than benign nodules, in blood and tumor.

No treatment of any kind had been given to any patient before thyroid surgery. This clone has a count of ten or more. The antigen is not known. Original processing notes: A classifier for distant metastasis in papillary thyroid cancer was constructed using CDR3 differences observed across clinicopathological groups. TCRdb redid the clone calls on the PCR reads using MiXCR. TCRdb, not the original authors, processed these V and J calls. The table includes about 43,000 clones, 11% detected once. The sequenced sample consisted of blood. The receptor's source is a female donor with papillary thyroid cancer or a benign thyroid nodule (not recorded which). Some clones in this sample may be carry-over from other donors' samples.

CDR3 sequence: CASSLDGQGNNSPLHF. The CDR3 nucleotides read TGCGCCAGCAGCTTGGACGGACAGGGTAATAATTCACCCCTCCACTTT. The chain links TRBV5-1 to TRBJ1-6; 8 nucleotides agree with TRBD1. The V gene end was trimmed by 0 bases and the J gene end by 5 bases; junction bases not matched to a gene: 4. CDR1 and CDR2 (germline): SGHRS, YFSETQ. The CDR3 consists of 16 residues. Looking up the rest from reference TRBV5-1 and TRBJ1-6 gives the full variable domain: KAGVTQTPRYLIKTRGQQVTLSCSPISGHRSVSWYQQTPGQGLQFLFEYFSETQRNKGNFPGRFSGRQFSNSRSEMNVSTLELGDSALYLCASSLDGQGNNSPLHFGNGTRLTVT.